This TCR beta chain was sequenced in a study of identifying expanded T cells in peripheral blood. Study-wide findings and caveats: Over around two and four weeks, about 15 and 19 clones changed, versus roughly 1.2 between replicates. Two-week clone count variance significantly increased as total template count grew.

During the collection period, no donor immune events like infections were recorded. Germline V gene lookup returns CDR1 SQVTM and CDR2 ANQGSEA. Trimming at V came to 6 bases and at J to 5 bases, leaving 3 bases not matched to a gene. This CDR3 region has 12 residues. Points on this clone: What it binds is not known.

Repertoires were generated with immunoSEQ multiplex PCR, while TCRdb's copy carries only in-frame clones and drops some. Of about 58,000 clones in the sample, about nine tenths were seen once. The TCR was taken from a person aged 18 to 70 in good health. The material sequenced was blood. This rearrangement joins TRBV29-1 to TRBJ2-1; 8 positions match TRBD1. The CDR3 loop is CSVETGDNEQFF. The CDR3 nucleotides read TGCAGCGTGGAGACAGGGGACAATGAGCAGTTCTTC.